This T cell receptor (beta chain) was documented in a study of T cell repertoires in cytomegalovirus infection. On the study more broadly: The authors used CMV epitopes that were HLA-C-restricted (recently identified) and HLA-B-restricted (well studied).

Comments on this clonotype: Its antigen is currently unknown.

MiXCR, applied by TCRdb to the reads, yields one record per CDR3 protein. The sample carries approximately 990,000 distinct CDR3 sequences, approximately 33% recorded once. The germline V and J ends were trimmed by 4 bases and 4 bases, with 11 bases remaining between them. Germline V CDR1 and CDR2: MRHNA, SNTAGT. CDR3 length: 13 residues. The sequence was collected from a human donor in good health (CMV status not recorded). Some clones in this sample may be carry-over from other donors' samples. Sequenced here: cultured CD8+ T cells from PBMCs, sampled from culture after CMV antigen stimulation. This chain joins TRBV6-4 and TRBJ2-7; no definite D call. The CDR3 is CASSVSANYEQYF. The CDR3 nucleotides are TGTGCCAGCAGTGTATCGGCCAATTACGAGCAGTACTTC.